Listed below are T cell receptor beta chains from one sample, sequenced in a study of T cells after posttransplantation cyclophosphamide. TCRdb's table, derived via immunoSEQ multiplex PCR, lists solely in-frame clones and lacks some. The profile shows approximately 47,000 clones, almost 95% of them singletons. Sample: PBMCs. The source is a woman aged 45-60 years in good health and a related stem cell transplant donor. CDR3s include the opening cysteine and the closing phenylalanine or tryptophan. D genes are given only for firm matches. Clone size is not always given. Where it is, it says once, few, many or a class for expanded clones.

D | J | V | size | CDR3 | DNA
- | TRBJ1-1 | TRBV6-1 | - | CASSVRPGDGEAFF | TGTGCCAGCAGTGTCAGGCCGGGAGACGGTGAAGCTTTCTTT
TRBD1 | TRBJ2-3 | TRBV2 | - | CASRTGPDTQYF | TGTGCCAGCAGGACAGGGCCAGATACGCAGTATTTT
- | TRBJ1-2 | TRBV6-6 | - | CASSYGAAGGYTF | TGTGCCAGCAGTTACGGGGCAGCGGGTGGCTACACCTTC
TRBD2 | TRBJ2-3 | TRBV6-4 | - | CASSGGPSGNPTDTQYF | TGTGCCAGCAGTGGAGGGCCTAGCGGGAATCCGACAGATACGCAGTATTTT
TRBD2 | TRBJ2-1 | TRBV6-6 | - | CASSYQSGRSYNEQFF | TGTGCCAGCAGTTACCAAAGCGGGAGGTCCTACAATGAGCAGTTCTTC
TRBD2 | TRBJ2-2 | TRBV11-3 | few | CASSTKPPGLNTGELFF | TGTGCCAGCAGCACAAAACCCCCGGGACTAAACACCGGGGAGCTGTTTTTT
TRBD1 | TRBJ1-1 | TRBV30 | - | CAWGQGNTEAFF | TGTGCCTGGGGACAGGGGAACACTGAAGCTTTCTTT
TRBD1 | TRBJ2-5 | TRBV7-9 | - | CASSPRPTGGEGTQYF | TGTGCCAGCAGCCCTCGACCTACAGGGGGCGAAGGGACCCAGTACTTC
TRBD2 | TRBJ2-1 | TRBV25-1 | - | CASSEFGSGKVDEQFF | TGTGCCAGCAGTGAATTCGGGAGCGGGAAAGTGGATGAGCAGTTCTTC
TRBD1 | TRBJ1-6 | TRBV25-1 | - | CASSEFSGGKNSPLHF | TGTGCCAGCAGTGAATTTTCAGGGGGCAAGAATTCACCCCTCCACTTT
TRBD2 | TRBJ2-1 | TRBV10-3 | - | CAISESTSGGYNEQFF | TGTGCCATCAGTGAGTCGACTAGCGGGGGGTACAATGAGCAGTTCTTC
TRBD1 | TRBJ2-3 | TRBV6-5 | - | CASRTTGSRTDTQYF | TGTGCCAGCAGGACGACAGGGTCCCGCACAGATACGCAGTATTTT
TRBD1 | TRBJ1-2 | TRBV11-2 | - | CASRLGQGINYGYTF | TGTGCCAGCAGGTTAGGACAGGGGATCAACTATGGCTACACCTTC
- | TRBJ1-2 | TRBV5-1 | once | CASSLGQGSPTNYGYTF | TGCGCCAGCAGCTTGGGGCAGGGGAGTCCCACTAACTATGGCTACACCTTC
TRBD1 | TRBJ1-3 | TRBV18 | - | CASSQQGAQRKSGNTIYF | TGTGCCAGCTCCCAACAGGGGGCACAGAGAAAGTCTGGAAACACCATATATTTT
- | TRBJ1-5 | TRBV4-1 | - | CASSQDGWSNQPQHF | TGCGCCAGCAGCCAAGACGGGTGGAGCAATCAGCCCCAGCATTTT
TRBD2 | TRBJ2-1 | TRBV7-9 | - | CASSNQAGNPLNEQFF | TGTGCCAGCAGCAACCAAGCGGGAAACCCTTTGAATGAGCAGTTCTTC
TRBD2 | TRBJ2-3 | TRBV9 | - | CASSVGVAGGADTQYF | TGTGCCAGCAGCGTAGGGGTAGCGGGAGGGGCAGATACGCAGTATTTT
- | TRBJ2-7 | TRBV27 | once | CASSPIRGESYEQYF | TGTGCCAGCAGTCCTATCAGGGGGGAAAGCTACGAGCAGTACTTC
TRBD1 | TRBJ2-7 | TRBV5-1 | - | CASSLAPGQAPLFSNEQYF | TGCGCCAGCAGCTTGGCTCCGGGACAGGCTCCCCTCTTCTCCAACGAGCAGTACTTC
- | TRBJ1-5 | TRBV10-3 | - | CAISEYRQDNQPQHF | TGTGCCATCAGTGAGTATAGACAGGACAATCAGCCCCAGCATTTT
- | TRBJ2-7 | TRBV28 | - | CASSSAGRGEQYF | TGTGCCAGCAGTTCAGCAGGGAGGGGGGAGCAGTACTTC
- | TRBJ2-5 | TRBV28 | - | CASSFVEYQETQYF | TGTGCCAGCAGTTTCGTTGAGTACCAAGAGACCCAGTACTTC
- | TRBJ2-1 | TRBV5-3 | - | CARSRGSSYNEQFF | TGTGCCAGAAGCCGCGGAAGCTCCTACAATGAGCAGTTCTTC
- | TRBJ2-1 | TRBV5-1 | once | CASSLIGGPHNEQFF | TGCGCCAGCAGCTTGATCGGGGGACCCCACAATGAGCAGTTCTTC
- | TRBJ1-2 | TRBV5-4 | - | CASSLVGRGPYGYTF | TGTGCCAGCAGCTTGGTTGGCAGGGGTCCCTATGGCTACACCTTC
- | TRBJ1-2 | TRBV29-1 | - | CSVADPASVDFFGYTF | TGCAGCGTTGCCGACCCCGCCAGCGTAGATTTTTTTGGCTACACCTTC
TRBD2 | TRBJ2-3 | TRBV7-2 | once | CASSRGTSGFTDTQYF | TGTGCCAGCAGCCGAGGGACTAGCGGCTTCACAGATACGCAGTATTTT
- | TRBJ1-3 | TRBV10-3 | - | CAISDSSGNTIYF | TGTGCCATCAGTGACTCCTCTGGAAACACCATATATTTT
- | TRBJ1-2 | TRBV28 | - | CASSPGYGYTF | TGTGCCAGCAGTCCGGGTTATGGCTACACCTTC
- | TRBJ1-5 | TRBV6-1 | - | CASMSPADEDQPQHF | TGTGCCAGCATGTCGCCGGCGGATGAAGATCAGCCCCAGCATTTT
TRBD1 | TRBJ1-2 | TRBV5-1 | - | CASSRNTGDYGYTF | TGCGCCAGCAGCCGTAACACAGGGGACTATGGCTACACCTTC
TRBD2 | TRBJ2-3 | TRBV18 | - | CASSRSGVSDTQYF | TGTGCCAGCTCACGAAGCGGGGTATCAGATACGCAGTATTTT